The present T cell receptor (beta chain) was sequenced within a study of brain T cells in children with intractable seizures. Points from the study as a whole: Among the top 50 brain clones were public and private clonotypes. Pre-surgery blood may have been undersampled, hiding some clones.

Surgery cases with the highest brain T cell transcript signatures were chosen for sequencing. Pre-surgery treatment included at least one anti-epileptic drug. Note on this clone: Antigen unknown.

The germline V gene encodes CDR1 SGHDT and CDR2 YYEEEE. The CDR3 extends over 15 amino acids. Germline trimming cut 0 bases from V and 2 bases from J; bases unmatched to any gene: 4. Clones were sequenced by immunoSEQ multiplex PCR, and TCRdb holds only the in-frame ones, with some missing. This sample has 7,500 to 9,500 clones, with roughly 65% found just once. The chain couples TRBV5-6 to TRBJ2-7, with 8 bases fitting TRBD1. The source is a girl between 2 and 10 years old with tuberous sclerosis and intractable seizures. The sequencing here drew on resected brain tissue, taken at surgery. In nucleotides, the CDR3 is TGTGCCAGCAGCTTGGCACAGGGGGTTACCTACGAGCAGTACTTC. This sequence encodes CASSLAQGVTYEQYF.